This TCR beta chain comes out of a study of T-cell reconstitution after alpha-beta-depleted transplantation in children. Construction of the TCRbeta library involved unique molecular identifiers. MiXCR, run by TCRdb on the PCR reads, gives a single entry per CDR3 protein. The table has 200,000 to 250,000 distinct CDR3 sequences, about 11% seen once. The CDR3 has 16 residues. V shed 5 bases, J shed 2 bases, and the junction held 8 bases outside the gene matches. Germline V gene data show CDR1 as MNHEY and CDR2 as SVGAGI. This clonotype has only a few counts. The receptor's source is a human donor who donated a stem cell graft to a child with acute lymphoblastic leukemia. The chain carries TRBV6-5 and TRBJ2-1; TRBD2 matches 8 bases. The specimen comprised PBMCs from the stem cell graft donor, sampled from the stem cell graft. The CDR3 protein is CASSRDRAGAYNEQFF. DNA for the CDR3: TGTGCCAGCAGTAGGGACCGAGCGGGAGCCTACAATGAGCAGTTCTTC.